Below, 26 T cell receptor beta chains from the same sample are listed, as sequenced in a study of shared clonotypes between healthy human individuals. TCRdb keeps only in-frame clones here, not all; method: immunoSEQ multiplex PCR. The data show around 430,000 clones, 79% seen once. The sample taken for sequencing was PBMCs. These receptor sequences come from a woman between 40 and 55 years old in good health. Some clones in this sample may be carry-over from other donors' samples.

The V gene is TRBV5-1, the J gene TRBJ2-1; 11 nucleotides line up with TRBD1. V dropped 7 bases and J dropped 8; count of bases not matched to a gene: 8. This CDR3 has 14 residues. CDR1 is SGHRS and CDR2 is YFSETQ in the germline V gene. The CDR3 region is CASGDRGRFDEQFF. The CDR3 DNA reads as TGCGCCAGCGGGGACAGGGGGAGGTTCGATGAGCAGTTCTTC.

The chain carries TRBV7-8 and TRBJ2-7; 11 positions agree with TRBD2. Looked up from germline, CDR1 is SGHVS and CDR2 is FQNEAQ. This CDR3 contains 20 residues. The V and J ends lost 3 bases and 6 bases, in that order; junction bases with no gene match: 22. CDR3 nucleotides: TGTGCCAGCAGCTTTGTTTCTGGGGGTGGGCTAGCGGGAGGCAAGCCCGAGCAGTACTTC. Translation: CASSFVSGGGLAGGKPEQYF.

Concerning this clone itself: A far larger clone is one nucleotide away, so this likely arose from a read error. The chain couples TRBV5-3 to TRBJ1-5; no definite D call. TRBV5-3 is sorted into the ORF group, with uncertain function. Trimming cost V 3 bases and J 4 bases, with 8 bases left between them. The CDR3 is 13 residues long. DNA of the CDR3: TGTGCCAGAAGCTCGGCGCAAAATCAGCCCCAGCATTTT. Protein: CARSSAQNQPQHF.

The chain couples TRBV4-2 to TRBJ1-3, with no clear D. Trimming took 3 bases from V and 0 from J, leaving 9 bases between them. CDR1 and CDR2 (germline): LGHNA, YNFKEQ. The CDR3 is 15 amino acids. CDR3 sequence (DNA): TGTGCCAGCAGCCACCAGCCAGACTCTGGAAACACCATATATTTT. This gives the protein CASSHQPDSGNTIYF.

Regarding this clone: A single base separates this from a much larger clone, so it may be a read error. The chain is built from TRBV7-7 and TRBJ2-1, with TRBD2 matching 7 bases. This CDR3 comprises 14 residues. Germline V lookup: CDR1 SSHAT, CDR2 FNYEAQ (reference sequence). The CDR3 is CASSHSSGYNEQFF. The CDR3 DNA reads TGTGCTAGCAGCCATTCTAGCGGTTACAATGAGCAGTTCTTC.

The rearrangement links TRBV11-3 to TRBJ2-5; 7 nucleotides line up with TRBD1. Germline lookup yields CDR1 SGHNT and CDR2 YENEEA. V was pared by 4 bases and J by 5 bases, with 7 bases of the junction left unmatched. The CDR3 runs to 14 residues. The CDR3: CASSSRQGAETQYF. The CDR3 DNA is TGTGCCAGCAGCTCCCGACAGGGTGCGGAGACCCAGTACTTC.

This clone was found many times. V gene TRBV4-2 combines with J gene TRBJ1-2; 12 bases match TRBD1. The CDR3 is 17 amino acids. The germline gives CDR1 LGHNA, CDR2 YNFKEQ. The junction had 8 bases not matched to a gene; V was cut back by 0 bases and J by 6 bases. The CDR3 spells CASSQETGTGGGNGYTF. CDR3 in DNA: TGTGCCAGCAGCCAAGAAACCGGGACAGGGGGCGGGAATGGCTACACCTTC.

The sample holds many counts of this clone. Additional DNA sequences in this sample encode the identical CDR3. The chain employs TRBV30 and TRBJ1-1, with 9 bases identical to TRBD1. Per the germline V gene, CDR1 is GTSNPN and CDR2 is SVGIG (reference sequence). Trimming cost V 8 bases and J 6 bases; bases outside gene matches: 10. CDR3 length: 13 residues. This chain's CDR3 is CARNAQGASEAFF. CDR3 nucleotide sequence: TGTGCCCGAAACGCACAGGGGGCGTCTGAAGCTTTCTTT.

V usage is TRBV6-6 and J usage is TRBJ2-2; D unresolved. Looked up from germline, CDR1 is MNHNY and CDR2 is SVGAGI (reference sequence). V was trimmed by 1 base and J by 7 bases, leaving 4 bases between them. This CDR3 comprises 12 residues. CDR3 bases: TGTGCCAGCAGTTACTGGCTCGGGGAGCTGTTTTTT. Translated: CASSYWLGELFF.

This chain joins TRBV18 and TRBJ2-4; 8 nucleotides line up with TRBD1. Germline V gene data show CDR1 as KGHSH and CDR2 as LQKENI. This CDR3 is 18 amino acids long. The V segment lost 0 bases and the J segment 0 bases; nucleotides outside the gene matches: 7. CDR3 nucleotide sequence: TGTGCCAGCTCACCACCGACAGGGACAGGCCTAGCCAAAAACATTCAGTACTTC. Translated, it gives CASSPPTGTGLAKNIQYF. The full variable domain, its missing parts supplied by reference TRBV18 and TRBJ2-4, is NAGVMQNPRHLVRRRGQEARLRCSPMKGHSHVYWYRQLPEEGLKFMVYLQKENIIDESGMPKERFSAEFPKEGPSILRIQQVVRGDSAAYFCASSPPTGTGLAKNIQYFGAGTRLSVL.

J is TRBJ1-1 and V is TRBV19; a weak D match, TRBD1 (6 bases). In germline, CDR1 is LNHDA, CDR2 SQIVND (reference sequence). This CDR3 is built from 12 residues. Trimming removed 1 base at V and 10 bases at J, with 10 bases between. CDR3 region: CASSIGQGTAFF. The CDR3 DNA sequence: TGTGCCAGTAGTATAGGGCAGGGGACAGCTTTCTTT.

The gene calls are TRBV6-1 and TRBJ2-7; 8 positions match TRBD1. This CDR3 contains 12 residues. From germline, CDR1 is MNHNS and CDR2 SASEGT. The CDR3 here is CVLRDRPYEQYF. In DNA, the CDR3 is TGTGTCCTCCGGGACAGGCCCTACGAGCAGTACTTC.

The genes are TRBV7-6 and TRBJ2-2, with 7 bases aligning to TRBD1. Per germline, CDR1 SGHVS and CDR2 FNYEAQ. Losses at the gene ends were 4 bases for V and 2 bases for J; bases not matched to a gene: 7. There are 16 residues in the CDR3. DNA for the CDR3: TGTGCCAGCAGCTATAGCACAGGGGCTAACACCGGGGAGCTGTTTTTT. Its translation: CASSYSTGANTGELFF. The full variable domain, completed using reference TRBV7-6 and TRBJ2-2, is GAGVSQSPRYKVTKRGQDVALRCDPISGHVSLYWYRQALGQGPEFLTYFNYEAQQDKSGLPNDRFSAERPEGSISTLTIQRTEQRDSAMYRCASSYSTGANTGELFFGEGSRLTVL.

The chain employs TRBV15 and TRBJ2-7; the D is unclear. Germline V gives CDR1 LNHNV, CDR2 YYDKDF (reference sequence). The CDR3 covers 13 residues. The V end lost 0 bases, the J end lost 7 bases, and 10 bases lay between the germline ends. Here the CDR3 DNA reads TGTGCCACCAGCAGAGATCGCCGATTGGAGCAGTACTTC. This gives the protein CATSRDRRLEQYF.

The rearrangement links TRBV9 to TRBJ2-7; TRBD2 agrees at 14 bases. V was pared by 2 bases and J by 7 bases, with 20 bases of the junction left unmatched. Germline lookup yields CDR1 SGDLS and CDR2 YYNGEE. This CDR3 is built from 20 residues. The CDR3 sequence is CASSVEPGLAGAPVQGEQYF. Written as DNA, the CDR3 is TGTGCCAGCAGCGTGGAACCGGGACTAGCGGGAGCTCCCGTACAGGGGGAGCAGTACTTC.

J is TRBJ2-3 and V is TRBV7-3; D is ambiguous. V lost 5 bases to trimming and J lost 4 bases, with 10 bases between them. Germline assignment: CDR1 SGHTA and CDR2 FQGTGA. The CDR3 loop spans 13 amino acids. The CDR3 region has the DNA TGTGCCAGCAGCCGCACAAGCGCAGATACGCAGTATTTT. This translates into CASSRTSADTQYF.

The chain couples TRBV5-5 to TRBJ2-2, with no clear D. The ends were cut back, 0 bases at V and 5 bases at J, with 8 bases in the middle. This CDR3 has 14 residues. Germline V CDR1 and CDR2: SGHKS, YYEKEE (reference sequence). The CDR3 DNA sequence: TGTGCCAGCAGCTTGGCTCAGGAAACCGGGGAGCTGTTTTTT. This encodes CASSLAQETGELFF. The complete variable domain, with remaining parts taken from reference TRBV5-5 and TRBJ2-2, reads DAGVTQSPTHLIKTRGQQVTLRCSPISGHKSVSWYQQVLGQGPQFIFQYYEKEERGRGNFPDRFSARQFPNYSSELNVNALLLGDSALYLCASSLAQETGELFFGEGSRLTVL.

The chain combines TRBV5-6 with TRBJ2-1; 8 bases align to TRBD1. CDR1 and CDR2 (germline): SGHDT, YYEEEE. There are 14 residues in the CDR3. The V segment lost 0 bases and the J segment 15 bases; nucleotides outside the gene matches: 11. CDR3 sequence (DNA): TGTGCCAGCAGCTTGGTGAGGGCAGGGGGCCACTCGTTCTTC. It yields the protein CASSLVRAGGHSFF.

This chain uses TRBV7-9 with TRBJ1-1; 8 nucleotides line up with TRBD1. V was pared by 5 bases and J by 8 bases, with 10 bases of the junction left unmatched. Germline V gene lookup returns CDR1 SEHNR and CDR2 FQNEAQ (reference sequence). This CDR3 contains 14 residues. CDR3 nucleotide sequence: TGTGCCAGCAGCCAGACAGGGGCCGGAACAGAAGCTTTCTTT. The encoded protein is CASSQTGAGTEAFF.

The V call is TRBV27, the J call TRBJ2-1, with TRBD2 matching over 7 bases. With V trimmed by 6 bases and J by 6 bases, 2 bases remained unmatched. The CDR3 is made up of 12 amino acids. Germline CDR1 reads MNHEY; CDR2 reads SMNVEV (reference sequence). This CDR3 reads CASRGGVNEQFF. CDR3 nucleotide sequence: TGTGCCAGCAGGGGAGGGGTCAATGAGCAGTTCTTC.

This clone was picked up a small number of times. The chain employs TRBV10-1 and TRBJ2-3, with a weak D call TRBD2 (6 bases). Germline V gives CDR1 WNHNN, CDR2 SYGVQD (reference sequence). This CDR3 region has 14 residues. Trimming removed 6 bases from V and 3 bases from J, with 13 bases in between. The CDR3 reads CASSPGLQTDTQYF. In nucleotides, the CDR3 is TGCGCCAGCAGCCCGGGACTGCAAACAGATACGCAGTATTTT.

The genes are TRBV7-9 and TRBJ2-1; D might be TRBD1 or TRBD2, each matching 6 bases. This CDR3 region has 16 residues. The V gene lost 5 bases and the J gene lost 8 bases, with 22 bases spanning the gap. Germline values: CDR1 SEHNR, CDR2 FQNEAQ (reference sequence). The CDR3 reads CASSPGLIVGGDEQFF. In nucleotides, the CDR3 is TGTGCCAGCAGCCCCGGACTGATAGTGGGGGGCGATGAGCAGTTCTTC.

In regard to this clone: The sample has other DNA sequences that encode this CDR3 too. The J gene is TRBJ1-1, the V gene TRBV28; D unclear. The CDR3 extends over 13 amino acids. V was trimmed by 1 base and J by 1 base, leaving 4 bases between them. CDR1 and CDR2 (germline): MDHEN, SYDVKM. The CDR3 protein is CASSLSANTEAFF. The DNA for the CDR3 is TGTGCCAGCAGTTTATCGGCGAACACTGAAGCTTTCTTT.

V is TRBV7-8 and J is TRBJ1-2, with TRBD1 matching over 8 bases. The CDR3 extends over 13 amino acids. Germline CDR1 and CDR2: SGHVS and FQNEAQ. Trimming took 5 bases from V and 7 from J; bases not matched to a gene: 6. Written as DNA, the CDR3 is TGTGCCAGCAGCCCCGGACAGGGAGGTGGCTACACCTTC. Amino acid sequence: CASSPGQGGGYTF. The whole variable domain, filled in from reference TRBV7-8 and TRBJ1-2, reads GAGVSQSPRYKVAKRGQDVALRCDPISGHVSLFWYQQALGQGPEFLTYFQNEAQLDKSGLPSDRFFAERPEGSVSTLKIQRTQQEDSAVYLCASSPGQGGGYTFGSGTRLTVV.

In its sample, this clone was seen once. For the CDR3, the DNA is TGTGCCAGCAGTCCCCGGACAGGGCCCCAGCATTTT. Protein sequence: CASSPRTGPQHF. The chain uses TRBV6-6 and TRBJ1-5, with TRBD1 matching 7 bases. Trimming at V came to 5 bases and at J to 9 bases, leaving 4 bases not matched to a gene. CDR3 length equals 12 residues. Germline CDR1 is MNHNY and CDR2 is SVGAGI (reference sequence).

As to this clone: The same CDR3 also results from other DNA sequences found in this sample. The chain joins TRBV2 to TRBJ2-1, with 12 bases lining up with TRBD2. The ends lost 6 bases at V and 4 bases at J; junction bases unmatched: 4. The CDR3 totals 15 residues. Germline V gene sequence: CDR1 SNHLY, CDR2 FYNNEI. CDR3 in amino acids: CASSLLAGGYNEQFF. CDR3 nucleotide sequence: TGTGCCAGCAGCTTACTAGCGGGAGGTTACAATGAGCAGTTCTTC. Based on the CDR3 plus reference TRBV2 and TRBJ2-1, the full variable domain is EPEVTQTPSHQVTQMGQEVILRCVPISNHLYFYWYRQILGQKVEFLVSFYNNEISEKSEIFDDQFSVERPDGSNFTLKIRSTKLEDSAMYFCASSLLAGGYNEQFFGPGTRLTVL.